The following is a T cell receptor beta chain sequence with its context. The target of this receptor is not known. No clone much larger than this one lies a single base away; base qualities are absent. Via the germline V gene, CDR1 is MNHEY and CDR2 SVGAGI. The germline ends are 12 bases apart after V is trimmed by 7 bases and J by 2 bases. Reading from cysteine to phenylalanine, the CDR3 counts 14 amino acids. Of the read, only the CDR3 DNA is kept; its 42 bases are in frame from base 1. The CDR3 regions of human TCRbeta chains were subjected to immunosequencing. The study's own analysis went as follows. Repertoire TCRs were matched against a reference library of SARS-CoV-2-specific TCRs generated with the MIRA antigen-specificity platform. Breadth was defined as the fraction of unique TCRs that were SARS-CoV-2-associated. Depth was defined as the fraction of total T cells that were SARS-CoV-2-associated. Each spike-specific TCR was assigned to its reactive spike region and to a CD4 or CD8 class using the MIRA data. Log10-transformed breadth and depth values were compared by one-way ANOVA with Sidak's multiple comparisons tests. Drawn from immuneACCESS, this table holds only the in-frame rearrangements with V and J called that TCRdb kept. Clones are partly lost; checked studies trace under half to an unresolved V gene and leave the rest unexplained. D and trimming were read from the DNA, whereas the V and J calls and clone size are those reported in that table. The table for this sample lists 150,000 to 200,000 clones; 87% of them were counted only once. Approximately 2.7% of the sample goes to the ten largest clones.

The sample's time point label is to be understood as: baseline before first vaccination. According to the study, the label for this sample's treatment or condition signals: meningococcal conjugate vaccine given as trial control. Vaccinee samples were obtained from the UK trials COV001 and COV002, which included a single-blind randomized controlled phase 2/3 trial of AZD1222 (ChAdOx1 nCoV-19) in healthy adults. Trial participant PBMC samples were collected at day 0 and day 28 after the second dose for TCRbeta chain sequencing. This sample is drawn from a study of T cell responses to AZD1222 COVID-19 vaccine listed by TCRdb under 2021. About the study as a whole: A total of 233 trial participants underwent TCR sequencing, of whom approximately 200 had received two doses of AZD1222 and around 26 had received two doses of the MenACWY control vaccine. Trial participants were enrolled into age subgroups of 18-55, 56-69 and 70-plus years, which contained approximately 150, 28 and 58 TCR-sequenced participants, respectively. Here is what the overall study found, with its caveats: After two AZD1222 doses, spike-specific TCR breadth and depth were significantly higher than at day 0 and than in MenACWY recipients. Participants were mostly white British, with more females than males. The authors suggested clonal diversity may have been underestimated. Conclusions about previously exposed vaccinees are limited because only five to seven AZD1222 recipients were SARS-CoV-2 seropositive at baseline. Vaccine-associated CD4 TCRs spanned the whole spike protein, with dominant responses in regions 160-218 and 743-854. Reportedly, close to half of the unique spike-specific TCRs recognized epitopes lying outside the regions that are mutated in the B.1.351 and B.1.1.7 variants. The 56-69-year group was small, and its depth increase did not reach significance, likely because of low power. Because no day 14 peak-response samples were available, the repertoires could be characterized only after the peak T cell response.

Sequencing used peripheral blood, obtained on day 0 of MenACWY control vaccination. The rearranged chain carries TRBV6-5 and TRBJ1-3, with no confident D gene call. This TCR derives from an adult in good health. The CDR3 corresponds to CASTSDAPGNTIYF. In nucleotide form, the sequence is TGTGCCAGCACTTCCGATGCGCCTGGAAACACCATATATTTT.